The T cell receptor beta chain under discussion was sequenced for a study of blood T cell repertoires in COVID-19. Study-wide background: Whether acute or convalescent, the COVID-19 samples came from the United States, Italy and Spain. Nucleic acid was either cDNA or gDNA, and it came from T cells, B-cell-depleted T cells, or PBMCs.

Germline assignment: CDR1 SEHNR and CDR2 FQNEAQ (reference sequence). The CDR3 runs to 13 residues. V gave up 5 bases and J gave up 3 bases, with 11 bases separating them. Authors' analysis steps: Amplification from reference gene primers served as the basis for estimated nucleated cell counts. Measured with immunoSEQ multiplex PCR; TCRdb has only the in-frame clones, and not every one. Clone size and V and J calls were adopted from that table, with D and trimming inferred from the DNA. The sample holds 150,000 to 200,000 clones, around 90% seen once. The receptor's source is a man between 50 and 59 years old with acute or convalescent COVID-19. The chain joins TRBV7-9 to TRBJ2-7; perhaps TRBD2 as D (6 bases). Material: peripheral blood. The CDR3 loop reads CASSRIGGYEQYF. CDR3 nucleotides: TGTGCCAGCAGCCGGATCGGGGGCTACGAGCAGTACTTC.